What follows is one T cell receptor beta chain and its context. The antigen is unknown. This record belongs to a study of vaccination and CD4 T cells after COVID-19. At the level of the study: Following dose two, a median approximately 74 days (range 14 to 241) passed before post-vaccine samples were taken. Culture controls were given either a CEFX pool, an HIV-1 Nef pool, or no peptide.

The assay that was used to sequence DNA from cultured CD4+ T cells was the Oncomine TCR Beta short-read assay. Cultures of CD4+ T cells served as the source for extracting genomic DNA. TCRdb passed the PCR reads through MiXCR, listing each CDR3 protein once. The table records approximately 12,000 distinct CDR3 sequences, approximately 64% of them present only once. Described treatment: roughly 10-day PBMC culture with coronavirus spike peptide pools or control peptides (ViraFEST assay). Sample: CD4+ T cells from blood, cultured in vitro, taken before SARS-CoV-2 vaccination. The source of this sequence is a human donor who had recovered from COVID-19.

Written as DNA, the CDR3 is TGTGCCAGCAGGGGGACAGGGGGAAATCAGCCCCAGCATTTT. Translation gives CASRGTGGNQPQHF. The chain links TRBV2 to TRBJ1-5, with 11 bases lining up with TRBD1. Germline loops: CDR1 SNHLY, CDR2 FYNNEI. This CDR3 region has 14 residues. Germline trimming cut 6 bases from V and 4 bases from J; bases unmatched to any gene: 2.